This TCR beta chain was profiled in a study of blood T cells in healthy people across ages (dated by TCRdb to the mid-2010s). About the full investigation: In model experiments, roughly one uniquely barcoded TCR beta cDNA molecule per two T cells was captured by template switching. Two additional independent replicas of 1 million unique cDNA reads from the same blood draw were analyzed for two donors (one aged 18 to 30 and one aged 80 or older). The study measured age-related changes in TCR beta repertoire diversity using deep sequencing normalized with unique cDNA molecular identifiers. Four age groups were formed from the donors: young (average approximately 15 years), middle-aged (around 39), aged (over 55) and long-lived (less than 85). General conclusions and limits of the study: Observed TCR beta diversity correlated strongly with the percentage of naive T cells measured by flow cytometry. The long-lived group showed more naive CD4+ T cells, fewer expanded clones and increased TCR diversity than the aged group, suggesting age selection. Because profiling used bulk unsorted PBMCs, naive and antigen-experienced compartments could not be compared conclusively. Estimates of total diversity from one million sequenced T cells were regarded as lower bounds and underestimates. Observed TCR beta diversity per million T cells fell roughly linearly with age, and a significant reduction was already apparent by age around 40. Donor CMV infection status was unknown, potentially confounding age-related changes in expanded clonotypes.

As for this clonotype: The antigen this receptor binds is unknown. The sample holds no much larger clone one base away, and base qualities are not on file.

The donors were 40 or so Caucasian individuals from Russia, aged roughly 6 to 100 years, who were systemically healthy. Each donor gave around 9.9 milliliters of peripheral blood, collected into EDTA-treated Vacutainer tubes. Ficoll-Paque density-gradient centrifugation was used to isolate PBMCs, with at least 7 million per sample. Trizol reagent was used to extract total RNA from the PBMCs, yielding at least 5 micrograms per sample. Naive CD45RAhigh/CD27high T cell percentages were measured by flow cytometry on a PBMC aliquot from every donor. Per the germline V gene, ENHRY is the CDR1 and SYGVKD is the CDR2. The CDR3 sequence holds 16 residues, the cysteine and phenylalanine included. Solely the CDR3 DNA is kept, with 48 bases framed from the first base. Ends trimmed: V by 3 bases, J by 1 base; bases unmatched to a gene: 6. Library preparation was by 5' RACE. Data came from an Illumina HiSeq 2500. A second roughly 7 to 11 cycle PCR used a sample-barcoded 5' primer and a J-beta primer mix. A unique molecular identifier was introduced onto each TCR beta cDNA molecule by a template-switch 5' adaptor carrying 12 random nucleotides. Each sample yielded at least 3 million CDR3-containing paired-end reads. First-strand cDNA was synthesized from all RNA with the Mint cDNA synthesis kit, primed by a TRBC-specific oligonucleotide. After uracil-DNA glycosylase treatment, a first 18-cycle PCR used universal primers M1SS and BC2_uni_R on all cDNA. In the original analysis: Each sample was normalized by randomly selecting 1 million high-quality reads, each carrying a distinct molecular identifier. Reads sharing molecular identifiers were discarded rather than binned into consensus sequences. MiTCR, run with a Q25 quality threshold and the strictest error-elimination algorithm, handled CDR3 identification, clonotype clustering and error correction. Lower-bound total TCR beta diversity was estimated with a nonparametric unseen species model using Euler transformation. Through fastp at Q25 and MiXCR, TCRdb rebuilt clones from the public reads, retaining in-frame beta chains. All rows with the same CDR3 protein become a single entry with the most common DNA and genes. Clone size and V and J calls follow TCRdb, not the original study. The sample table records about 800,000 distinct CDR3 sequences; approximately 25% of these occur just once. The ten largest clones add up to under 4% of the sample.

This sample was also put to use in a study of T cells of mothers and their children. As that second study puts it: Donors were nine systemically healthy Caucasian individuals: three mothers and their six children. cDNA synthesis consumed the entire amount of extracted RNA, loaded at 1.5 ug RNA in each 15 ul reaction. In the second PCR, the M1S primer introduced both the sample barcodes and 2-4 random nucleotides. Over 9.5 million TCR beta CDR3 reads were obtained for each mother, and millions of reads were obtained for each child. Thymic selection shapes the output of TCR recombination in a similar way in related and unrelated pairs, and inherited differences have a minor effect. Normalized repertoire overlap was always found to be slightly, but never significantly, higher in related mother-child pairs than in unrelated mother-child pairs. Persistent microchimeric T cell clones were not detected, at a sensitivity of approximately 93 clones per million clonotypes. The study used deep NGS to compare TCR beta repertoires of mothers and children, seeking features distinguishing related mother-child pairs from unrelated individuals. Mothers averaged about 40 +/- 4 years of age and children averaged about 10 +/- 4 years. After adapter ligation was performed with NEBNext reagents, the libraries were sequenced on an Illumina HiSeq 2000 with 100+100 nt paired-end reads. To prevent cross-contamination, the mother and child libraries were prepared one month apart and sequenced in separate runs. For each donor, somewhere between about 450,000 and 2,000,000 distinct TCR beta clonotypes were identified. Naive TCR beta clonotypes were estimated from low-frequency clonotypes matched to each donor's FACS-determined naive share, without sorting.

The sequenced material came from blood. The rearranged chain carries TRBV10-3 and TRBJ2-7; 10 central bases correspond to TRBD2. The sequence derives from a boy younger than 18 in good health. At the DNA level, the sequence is TGTGCCATCAGTGACCCTGGACTAGCGGCGTCCTACGAGCAGTACTTC. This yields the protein CAISDPGLAASYEQYF.